This T cell receptor (beta chain) was documented in a study of PD-L1 blockade in urothelial cancer. Study-wide context: Prior chemotherapy ranged from 0 to 3 regimens per patient. Treatment start was followed by blood analysis at 3 weeks (second dose) and again at 6 weeks.

Stated time point: pretreatment peripheral blood. The germline V gene encodes CDR1 SGDLS and CDR2 YYNGEE. The CDR3 runs 15 residues. Unmatched junction bases numbered 7, after V lost 3 bases and J lost 5 bases. TCRdb's copy holds only in-frame clones and misses some; the assay was immunoSEQ multiplex PCR. The table lists 84,000 or so clones, 85% to 90% of them singletons, with approximately 15% in the top ten. The chain joins TRBV9 to TRBJ2-1; TRBD2 matches 8 bases. The material sequenced was PBMCs, taken around atezolizumab (anti-PD-L1) treatment. The source is a man aged 60 to 75 with urothelial cancer. In nucleotides, the CDR3 is TGTGCCAGCAGCGGACTGATCGGGGGGGACAATGAGCAGTTCTTC. Translation: CASSGLIGGDNEQFF. The full variable domain, in which reference TRBV9 and TRBJ2-1 provide the parts outside the CDR3, is DSGVTQTPKHLITATGQRVTLRCSPRSGDLSVYWYQQSLDQGLQFLIQYYNGEERAKGNILERFSAQQFPDLHSELNLSSLELGDSALYFCASSGLIGGDNEQFFGPGTRLTVL.